This TCR beta chain was found in a study of tumor and adjacent non-tumor tissue in lung cancer. Study background: Patients were aged roughly 30 to 76, fewer than twelve men and about five women, stage I to III. Some 4.2 million productive TCRbeta reads were obtained per sample on average.

Study-wide findings and caveats: Tumor repertoires had a smaller top 100 clone share than normal lung. TCR diversity was significantly greater in tumor than normal lung tissue.

CDR3 length: 15 amino acids. Germline V gene lookup returns CDR1 LGHNA and CDR2 YNFKEQ. This sample's RNA came from whole unsorted tissue. More than 3 cm separated this lung sample from the edge of the tumor. TCRbeta libraries were built with three rounds of nested PCR, modified from ARM-PCR. One entry per CDR3 protein results from TCRdb running MiXCR on the multiplex PCR reads. The profile shows approximately 100,000 distinct CDR3 sequences, about 64% of them singletons. Details on this clonotype: Its antigen is unidentified. One end of the junction is discordant with germline, which a read error may explain.

The sequencing input was distant non-tumor lung tissue. The chain employs TRBV4-2 and TRBJ1-5, with a tentative D call TRBD1 (5 bases). The source is a man between 60 and 70 years old with non-small cell lung cancer. The CDR3 loop reads CASSQKRGSNQPQHF. The DNA for the CDR3 is TGTGCCAGCAGCCAAAAGAGGGGCTCCAATCAGCCCCAGCACTTT.